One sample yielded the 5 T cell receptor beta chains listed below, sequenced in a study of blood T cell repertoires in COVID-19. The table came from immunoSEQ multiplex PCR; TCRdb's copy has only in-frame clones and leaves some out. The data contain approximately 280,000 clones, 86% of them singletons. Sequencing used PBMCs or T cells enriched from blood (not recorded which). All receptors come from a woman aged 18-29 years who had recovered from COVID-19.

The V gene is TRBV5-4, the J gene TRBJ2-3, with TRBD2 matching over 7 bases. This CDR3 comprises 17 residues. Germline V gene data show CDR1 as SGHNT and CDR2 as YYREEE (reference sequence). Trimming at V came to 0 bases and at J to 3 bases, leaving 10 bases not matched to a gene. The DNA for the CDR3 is TGTGCCAGCAGCTTGGATCCCTTTGGCGGGAGTACAGATACGCAGTATTTT. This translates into CASSLDPFGGSTDTQYF.

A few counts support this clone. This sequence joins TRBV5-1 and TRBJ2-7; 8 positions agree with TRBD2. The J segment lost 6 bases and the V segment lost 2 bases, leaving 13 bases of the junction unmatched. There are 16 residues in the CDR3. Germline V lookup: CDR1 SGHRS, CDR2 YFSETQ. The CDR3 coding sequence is TGCGCCAGCAGCTTTGATAGCGGGACTCCCGGGGGCGAGCAGTACTTC. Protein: CASSFDSGTPGGEQYF.

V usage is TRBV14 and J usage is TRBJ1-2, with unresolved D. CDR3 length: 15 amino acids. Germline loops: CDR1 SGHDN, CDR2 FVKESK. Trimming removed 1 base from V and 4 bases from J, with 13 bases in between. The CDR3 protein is CASSQGLGVGYGYTF. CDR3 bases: TGTGCCAGCAGCCAAGGTCTCGGGGTTGGCTATGGCTACACCTTC.

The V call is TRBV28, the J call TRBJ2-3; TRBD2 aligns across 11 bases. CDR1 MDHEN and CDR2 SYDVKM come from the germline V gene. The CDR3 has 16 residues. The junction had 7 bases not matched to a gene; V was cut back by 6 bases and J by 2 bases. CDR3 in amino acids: CASRAGTSGYTDTQYF. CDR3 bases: TGTGCCAGCAGAGCAGGGACTAGCGGATACACAGATACGCAGTATTTT.

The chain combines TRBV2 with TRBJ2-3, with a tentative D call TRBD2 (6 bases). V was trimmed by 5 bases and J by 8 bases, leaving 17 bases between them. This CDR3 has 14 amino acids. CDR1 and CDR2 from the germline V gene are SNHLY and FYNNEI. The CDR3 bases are TGTGCCAGCAGTCCGGGACTCGGCAACCGTACGCAGTATTTT. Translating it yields CASSPGLGNRTQYF. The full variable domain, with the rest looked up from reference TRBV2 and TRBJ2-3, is EPEVTQTPSHQVTQMGQEVILRCVPISNHLYFYWYRQILGQKVEFLVSFYNNEISEKSEIFDDQFSVERPDGSNFTLKIRSTKLEDSAMYFCASSPGLGNRTQYFGPGTRLTVL.